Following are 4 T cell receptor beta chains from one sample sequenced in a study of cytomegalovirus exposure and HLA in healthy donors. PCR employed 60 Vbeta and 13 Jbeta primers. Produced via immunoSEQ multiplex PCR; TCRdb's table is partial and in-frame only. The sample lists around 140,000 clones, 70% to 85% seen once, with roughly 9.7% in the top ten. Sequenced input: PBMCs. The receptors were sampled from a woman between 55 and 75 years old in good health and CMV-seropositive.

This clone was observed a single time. The CDR3 loop is CASSQSDWETQYF. The CDR3 bases are TGTGCCAGCAGCCAATCAGATTGGGAGACCCAGTACTTC. This rearrangement joins TRBV4-2 to TRBJ2-5, with D unclear. Per the germline V gene, CDR1 is LGHNA and CDR2 is YNFKEQ. Trimming took 2 bases from V and 5 from J, leaving 9 bases between them. This CDR3 comprises 13 residues.

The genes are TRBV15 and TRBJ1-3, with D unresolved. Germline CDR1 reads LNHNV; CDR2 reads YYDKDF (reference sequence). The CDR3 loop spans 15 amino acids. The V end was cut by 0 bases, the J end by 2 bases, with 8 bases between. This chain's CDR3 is CATSREGRPGNTIYF. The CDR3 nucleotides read TGTGCCACCAGCAGAGAGGGCAGACCTGGAAACACCATATATTTT.

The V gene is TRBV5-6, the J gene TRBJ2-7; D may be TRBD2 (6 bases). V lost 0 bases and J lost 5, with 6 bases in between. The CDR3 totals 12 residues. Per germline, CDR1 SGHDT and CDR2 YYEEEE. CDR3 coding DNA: TGTGCCAGCAGCTTGGGGGGGGACGAGCAGTACTTC. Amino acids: CASSLGGDEQYF. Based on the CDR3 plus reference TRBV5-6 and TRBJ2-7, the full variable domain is DAGVTQSPTHLIKTRGQQVTLRCSPKSGHDTVSWYQQALGQGPQFIFQYYEEEERQRGNFPDRFSGHQFPNYSSELNVNALLLGDSALYLCASSLGGDEQYFGPGTRLTVT.

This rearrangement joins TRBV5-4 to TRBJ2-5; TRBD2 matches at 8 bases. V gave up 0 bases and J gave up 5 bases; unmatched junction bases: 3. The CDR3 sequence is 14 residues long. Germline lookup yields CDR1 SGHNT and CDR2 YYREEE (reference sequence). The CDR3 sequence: CASSLELAVETQYF. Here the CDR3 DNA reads TGTGCCAGCAGCTTGGAACTAGCGGTTGAGACCCAGTACTTC. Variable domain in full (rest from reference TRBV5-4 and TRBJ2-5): ETGVTQSPTHLIKTRGQQVTLRCSSQSGHNTVSWYQQALGQGPQFIFQYYREEENGRGNFPPRFSGLQFPNYSSELNVNALELDDSALYLCASSLELAVETQYFGPGTRLLVL.